This TCR beta chain emerged from a study of beta chain features in type 1 diabetes. The ends were cut back, 1 base at V and 7 bases at J, with 20 bases in the middle. Germline CDR1 and CDR2: SEHNR and FQNEAQ (reference sequence). CDR3 length equals 17 residues. Study-wide findings and caveats: Type 1 diabetes patients showed a moderate but significant shortening of TCRB CDR3s in all four CD4+ subsets. The study found fewer insertions and more deletions at VDJ junctions in type 1 diabetes patients.

A remark on this clone: As yet, its antigen is unknown.

Every isolated RNA sample was fully reverse transcribed, so sequencing captured expressed TCRB transcripts. The assay was immunoSEQ multiplex PCR, and TCRdb's table has in-frame clones only and misses some. Found here are about half a million clones, over 9.5% of them singletons; the top ten hold 0.046%. The sequence came from a woman between 18 and 29 years old in good health. Material for sequencing was naive CD4+ T cells from blood. The chain links TRBV7-9 to TRBJ2-1; D is perhaps TRBD2 (5 bases). CDR3: CASSLVSVLGSKNEQFF. Written as DNA, the CDR3 is TGTGCCAGCAGCTTAGTTAGCGTCCTAGGGAGCAAAAATGAGCAGTTCTTC.